This entry features one T cell receptor (beta chain) sequence. What it binds is not known. From germline, CDR1 is KGHSH and CDR2 LQKENI. This CDR3 has 14 residues. V lost 2 bases and J 4 bases, leaving 11 bases between the germline ends. Viral peptide pools were used in the ViraFEST assay to expand antigen-specific CD4+ T cells, and sequencing came afterward. Subsequent to a culture period of around 10 days, CD4+ T cells were isolated. Vaccinated recipients, who were negative for nucleocapsid antibodies, had no history of SARS-CoV-2 infection. Researchers reported culturing 2.1 million or so PBMC in each well, adding about 9.5 IU/ml IL-2 and 9 to 10 ug/ml peptides. Replacing half the medium with IL-2 medium was done on days 3 and 7. The data originate from a study of vaccination effects on CD4 cells after COVID-19. Study summary: Participants completed two doses of the BNT162b2 or mRNA-1273 vaccine. Findings and limits, study-wide: Few convalescent patients and no early post-infection timepoints were included in the study.

Assay: immunoSEQ multiplex PCR; the TCRdb copy retains only in-frame clones and omits some. The sample includes 62,000 or so clones, about four fifths of them seen just once. The origin of this receptor is a human donor who received a COVID-19 vaccine. The chain recombines TRBV18 with TRBJ1-1, with D unclear. The material sequenced was CD4+ T cells from PBMCs cultured with SARS-CoV-2 spike peptides, taken before COVID-19 vaccination. This CDR3 is CASSPGESITEAFF. Here the CDR3 DNA reads TGTGCCAGCTCACCAGGGGAAAGTATCACTGAAGCTTTCTTT.